This TCR beta chain was sequenced during a study of identifying expanded T cells in peripheral blood. CDR1 is MNHNS, CDR2 SASEGT, per germline. The CDR3 extends over 12 amino acids. Trimming stripped 6 bases from V and 4 bases from J, with 7 bases between. Regarding the study as a whole: Across healthy donors, higher total template counts meant significantly greater approximately 2-week count variance. Approximately 1.1 clones differed between technical replicates, versus about 15 and 19 over time.

For this clone: Its specificity is unknown.

The method was immunoSEQ multiplex PCR; TCRdb's version includes in-frame clones alone and lacks a portion of them. The sample holds about 94,000 clones, roughly 87% seen once. Collection occurred without any documented infections or immune events in donors. V is TRBV6-1 and J is TRBJ1-3; no reliable D call. This sequence was found in a person aged 18-70 years in good health. The material sequenced was blood. CDR3 DNA: TGTGCCAGCAGCCCCAACGGAAACACCATATATTTT. The encoded protein is CASSPNGNTIYF.